The 12 T cell receptor beta chains given below trace back to one sample, sequenced in a study of metastatic and nonmetastatic thyroid tumors. TCRdb called clones again from the PCR reads with MiXCR. The data show under 20,000 clones, with about a third seen just once and more than 15% held by the top ten. Treatment of any kind had been given to no patient before thyroid surgery. The specimen sequenced was tumor tissue. The receptors originated from a female donor with papillary thyroid cancer or a benign thyroid nodule (not recorded which). Some clones in this sample may be carry-over from other donors' samples.

A few counts support this clone. This rearrangement joins TRBV10-1 to TRBJ1-5; D may be TRBD1 (6 bases). Trimming cost V 0 bases and J 3 bases, with 9 bases left between them. This CDR3 has 15 amino acids. Germline CDR1 WNHNN, CDR2 SYGVQD (reference sequence). CDR3 sequence (DNA): TGCGCCAGCAGTGAGTCAGGACAGCACAATCAGCCCCAGCATTTT. Its translation is CASSESGQHNQPQHF.

At least ten counts were recorded for this clone. The rearrangement joins TRBV5-4 to TRBJ1-1; possible D gene TRBD1, 5 bases. Trimming stripped 4 bases from V and 4 bases from J, with 14 bases between. This CDR3 is built from 14 residues. CDR1 is SGHNT and CDR2 is YYREEE in the germline V gene (reference sequence). CDR3 residues: CASSLWGFGTEAFF. The CDR3, as DNA: TGTGCCAGCAGCCTTTGGGGGTTTGGCACTGAAGCTTTCTTT.

The chain carries TRBV6-1 and TRBJ1-2; a weak D match, TRBD1 (6 bases). Germline values: CDR1 MNHNS, CDR2 SASEGT. This CDR3 region has 15 residues. Trimming removed 5 bases from V and 4 bases from J, with 17 bases in between. The CDR3 coding sequence is TGTGCCAGCAGTCCCCCTGGAGACAGGCTCTATGGCTACACCTTC. Translated: CASSPPGDRLYGYTF.

J is TRBJ2-3 and V is TRBV10-1; D ambiguous. Trimming stripped 6 bases from V and 7 bases from J, with 17 bases between. The CDR3 is made up of 14 amino acids. The germline V gene encodes CDR1 WNHNN and CDR2 SYGVQD (reference sequence). The CDR3 bases are TGCGCCAGCAGCGACCAGACCAGGTGGAATACGCAGTATTTT. Residues: CASSDQTRWNTQYF.

This clone showed up just a few times. The chain joins TRBV28 to TRBJ2-7, with TRBD1 matching 7 bases. CDR1 and CDR2 from the germline V gene are MDHEN and SYDVKM. Unmatched junction bases numbered 4, after V lost 5 bases and J lost 6 bases. This CDR3 spans 12 amino acids. CDR3 sequence: CASSPDRVEQYF. Written as DNA, the CDR3 is TGTGCCAGCAGTCCCGACAGGGTCGAGCAGTACTTC.

This chain connects TRBV27 to TRBJ2-7, with D perhaps matching TRBD1 (5 bases). Germline CDR1 MNHEY, CDR2 SMNVEV (reference sequence). This CDR3 region has 14 residues. Trimming removed 2 bases at V and 2 bases at J, with 10 bases between. The CDR3 region has the DNA TGTGCCAGCAGTTTAGGCCAGGGAACCTACGAGCAGTACTTC. Its translation: CASSLGQGTYEQYF.

This clone was picked up a small number of times. The chain uses TRBV6-5 and TRBJ1-2; the D gene is possibly TRBD1 (5 bases). Germline lookup yields CDR1 MNHEY and CDR2 SVGAGI. The germline V and J ends were trimmed by 0 bases and 6 bases, with 14 bases remaining between them. CDR3 size: 15 residues. The CDR3 DNA sequence: TGTGCCAGCAGTTACTCGAGTAAGGGGTTGGATGGCTACACCTTC. Encoded protein: CASSYSSKGLDGYTF.

Comment on this clone: A much more abundant neighbour one base away suggests this may be a read error. The conserved phenylalanine or tryptophan is not found at the CDR3 terminus, so this likely reflects a read error. The chain links TRBV14 to TRBJ2-5; 8 nucleotides agree with TRBD2. With 4 bases clipped from V and 5 bases from J, the junction kept 3 bases outside the gene matches. Germline values: CDR1 SGHDN, CDR2 FVKESK. The CDR3 consists of 13 residues. CDR3 amino acids: CASSPSGSETQYL. CDR3 DNA: TGTGCCAGCAGCCCGAGCGGGAGTGAGACCCAGTACCTC.

Of note for this clone: One junction end does not reproduce the germline sequence, and a read error may be involved. The chain links TRBV27 to TRBJ2-3; TRBD2 aligns across 10 bases. This CDR3 has 15 residues. Germline CDR1 MNHEY, CDR2 SMNVEV (reference sequence). The CDR3 reads CASSATSGSADTLYF. As DNA, the CDR3 is TGTGCCAGCAGTGCGACTAGCGGGTCGGCTGATACGCTGTATTTT.

The chain couples TRBV27 to TRBJ1-1, with 7 bases aligning to TRBD1. J was trimmed by 7 bases and V by 6 bases; bases with no gene match: 8. Germline lookup yields CDR1 MNHEY and CDR2 SMNVEV (reference sequence). The CDR3 loop spans 13 amino acids. CDR3 sequence: CASSLQGWGEAFF. The CDR3 nucleotides are TGTGCCAGCAGCCTACAGGGGTGGGGTGAAGCTTTCTTT.

The chain has TRBV7-3 and TRBJ2-1, with 9 nucleotides matching TRBD1. CDR3 length equals 13 residues. V dropped 3 bases and J dropped 6; count of bases not matched to a gene: 0. The germline CDR1 and CDR2 sequences are SGHTA and FQGTGA. The CDR3 nucleotides read TGTGCCAGCAGCTTGACAGGGGGCAATGAGCAGTTCTTC. It codes for CASSLTGGNEQFF.

In this sample, this clone turned up many times. V gene TRBV7-2 combines with J gene TRBJ2-3; D perhaps matches TRBD2 (6 bases). From germline, CDR1 is SGHTA and CDR2 FQGNSA. The CDR3 extends over 16 amino acids. V was shortened by 5 bases and J by 4 bases, with 19 bases between the two germline ends. CDR3 coding DNA: TGTGCCAGCAGCCCGACGGGCGGGGTAGGGGCAGATACGCAGTATTTT. As protein: CASSPTGGVGADTQYF.